A single sample is the source of the 5 T cell receptor beta chains below, sequenced in a study of neurological immune-mediated disorders. The time point here: longitudinal time-point 2. TCRdb re-derived calls from the 5' RACE reads in MiXCR, one entry per CDR3 protein. The sample carries about 90,000 distinct CDR3 sequences, less than 15% recorded once. Sequenced input: PBMCs. These receptors all stem from a female donor with HTLV-1-associated myelopathy (HAM/TSP).

At least ten counts were recorded for this clonotype. This chain links TRBV28 with TRBJ2-7; 8 nucleotides line up with TRBD2. Losses at the gene ends were 2 bases for V and 3 bases for J; bases not matched to a gene: 6. There are 15 residues in the CDR3. Germline CDR1 MDHEN, CDR2 SYDVKM. For the CDR3, the DNA is TGTGCCAGCAGTTTAGCCCGGCGGGGGGACTACGAGCAGTACTTC. This gives the protein CASSLARRGDYEQYF.

This clonotype was recorded at least ten times. This rearrangement joins TRBV5-1 to TRBJ1-1; D is undetermined. The CDR3 totals 13 residues. Germline V gene data show CDR1 as SGHRS and CDR2 as YFSETQ. Trimming stripped 1 base from V and 4 bases from J, with 8 bases between. The CDR3 loop is CASSLWGSTEAFF. The CDR3 nucleotides read TGCGCCAGCAGCTTGTGGGGTAGCACTGAAGCTTTCTTT. Full variable domain (remainder filled in from reference TRBV5-1 and TRBJ1-1): KAGVTQTPRYLIKTRGQQVTLSCSPISGHRSVSWYQQTPGQGLQFLFEYFSETQRNKGNFPGRFSGRQFSNSRSEMNVSTLELGDSALYLCASSLWGSTEAFFGQGTRLTVV.

This clonotype was picked up many times. The chain carries TRBV2 and TRBJ2-2; 10 nucleotides match TRBD1. The CDR3 totals 14 residues. V shed 8 bases and J 3 bases; nucleotides not matched to a gene: 3. Germline CDR1 and CDR2: SNHLY and FYNNEI. As DNA, the CDR3 is TGTGCCAGCGGGGGACAGGGGTACACCGGGGAGCTGTTTTTT. It specifies CASGGQGYTGELFF.

This clonotype was recorded many times. The rearrangement joins TRBV10-3 to TRBJ1-1; tentative D call: TRBD1 (6 bases). This CDR3 region has 14 residues. The V gene lost 3 bases and the J gene lost 4 bases, with 12 bases spanning the gap. Germline V gene sequence: CDR1 ENHRY, CDR2 SYGVKD. The CDR3 here is CAISEVRQVTEAFF. CDR3 nucleotide sequence: TGTGCCATCAGTGAAGTTCGACAGGTCACTGAAGCTTTCTTT.

This clonotype was seen repeatedly, ten times or more. The chain joins TRBV6-6 to TRBJ2-7; D unclear. Trimming removed 6 bases at V and 0 bases at J, with 15 bases between. The CDR3 is 15 residues long. Germline V lookup: CDR1 MNHNY, CDR2 SVGAGI (reference sequence). Written as DNA, the CDR3 is TGTGCCAGCAGGGCGAATAGGGTGAGCTCCTACGAGCAGTACTTC. Translation: CASRANRVSSYEQYF.